These T cell receptor beta chains were read from a single sample in a study of CD8 T cells in Susac syndrome. TCRdb re-analysed the immunoSEQ multiplex PCR reads in MiXCR, keeping a single row per CDR3 protein. The sample holds about 150,000 distinct CDR3 sequences, approximately 95% seen once. The source material was CD4+ T cells from PBMCs. These receptors all stem from a human donor with Susac syndrome. Each CDR3 is given with its conserved first and last residue. D genes are given only for firm matches. Clone sizes are given selectively: once, few, many, or a class where the clone is expanded.

clone_size d_call cdr3_length j_call v_call cdr3_nt cdr3_aa
NA NA 14 TRBJ1-1 TRBV6-5 TGTGCCAGCAGTTACTTTTCAAACGGACTGGAAGCTTTCTTT CASSYFSNGLEAFF
NA NA 14 TRBJ1-3 TRBV9 TGTGCCAGCAGCCAAGCAGGAATGGGAAACACCATATATTTT CASSQAGMGNTIYF
NA TRBD2 14 TRBJ2-5 TRBV5-6 TGTGCCAGCAGCCCGACCGGGGGGGTCGAGACCCAGTACTTC CASSPTGGVETQYF
NA NA 13 TRBJ1-1 TRBV18 TGTGCCAGCTCGGGGGGGATGAACACTGAAGCTTTCTTT CASSGGMNTEAFF
NA NA 14 TRBJ1-1 TRBV5-1 TGCGCCAGCAGCTTGGCCCTTAGAACAGGTGAAGCTTTCTTT CASSLALRTGEAFF
NA NA 14 TRBJ2-4 TRBV5-1 TGCGCCAGCAGACCTGCCTTAGCCAAAAACATTCAGTACTTC CASRPALAKNIQYF
NA NA 13 TRBJ2-5 TRBV29-1 TGCAGCGTTGAAGGGACAGTTCAAGAGACCCAGTACTTC CSVEGTVQETQYF
once NA 14 TRBJ2-3 TRBV3-1 TGTGCCAGCAGCCACGCCCTCAGCACAGATACGCAGTATTTT CASSHALSTDTQYF
NA NA 15 TRBJ1-3 TRBV7-2 TGTGCCAGCAGCTACACTCAGGGAGGGGGAAACACCATATATTTT CASSYTQGGGNTIYF
NA NA 18 TRBJ2-2 TRBV4-3 TGCGCCAGCAGCCCAAGGGGCCCTGGCAGGGCTAACACCGGGGAGCTGTTTTTT CASSPRGPGRANTGELFF
NA TRBD1 16 TRBJ2-2 TRBV7-2 TGTGCCAGCAGCTTAGTGACAGGGGGCCAGGGCGGGGAGCTGTTTTTT CASSLVTGGQGGELFF
NA NA 13 TRBJ2-3 TRBV30 TGTGCCTGGAGTGGATCTAGAACAGATACGCAGTATTTT CAWSGSRTDTQYF
NA NA 13 TRBJ1-1 TRBV12-3/TRBV12-4 TGTGCCAGCAGTTTGCCCGGGGATGCTGAAGCTTTCTTT CASSLPGDAEAFF
NA TRBD2 14 TRBJ2-5 TRBV2 TGTGCCAGCATGCGCCGGGGGGGCGGAGAGACCCAGTACTTC CASMRRGGGETQYF
NA NA 12 TRBJ1-1 TRBV5-4 TGTGCCAGCAGCATACAGGGCTCTGAAGCTTTCTTT CASSIQGSEAFF
once TRBD1 15 TRBJ1-2 TRBV27 TGTGCCAGCAGTTTTGGGACAGGGATCCCCTATGGCTACACCTTC CASSFGTGIPYGYTF
NA NA 13 TRBJ2-7 TRBV28 TGTGCCAGCAGTGGAGCGGCTAGCAACGAGCAGTACTTC CASSGAASNEQYF
NA NA 15 TRBJ2-1 TRBV6-5 TGTGCCAGCAGCCCTAGGGGTGGATCCTACAATGAGCAGTTCTTC CASSPRGGSYNEQFF
NA NA 14 TRBJ1-2 TRBV12-3/TRBV12-4 TGTGCCAGCAGTCACCAGGGTTTCCTCTATGGCTACACCTTC CASSHQGFLYGYTF
NA NA 12 TRBJ1-1 TRBV29-1 TGCAGCGTTGCAGGACAGAACACTGAAGCTTTCTTT CSVAGQNTEAFF
NA NA 11 TRBJ1-2 TRBV29-1 TGCAGCGTTGATGAGAGGGCGGGCTACACCTTC CSVDERAGYTF
NA NA 14 TRBJ1-5 TRBV19 TGTGCCAGTAACCCGGAAGGCCTCAATCAGCCCCAGCATTTT CASNPEGLNQPQHF
once TRBD2 14 TRBJ2-3 TRBV29-1 TGCAGCGTTGAAGCTGCGGGAGTGACAGATACGCAGTATTTT CSVEAAGVTDTQYF
NA TRBD1 12 TRBJ2-3 TRBV7-2 TGTGCCAGTTCTCGGGGGACAGGCACGCAGTATTTT CASSRGTGTQYF
NA NA 13 TRBJ1-3 TRBV9 TGTGCCAGCAGCGTAGAAACCCTTGACACCATATATTTT CASSVETLDTIYF
NA NA 12 TRBJ2-3 TRBV18 TGTGCCAGCTCACCACACACAGATACGCAGTATTTT CASSPHTDTQYF
NA TRBD1 15 TRBJ2-5 TRBV11-2 TGTGCCAGCCGCAGGGGGATCGGCGTGTTGGAGACCCAGTACTTC CASRRGIGVLETQYF
NA TRBD1 12 TRBJ2-1 TRBV2 TGTGCCAGCAGGCCCGGGACAGCTGAGCAGTTCTTC CASRPGTAEQFF
NA NA 18 TRBJ1-1 TRBV4-3 TGCGCCAGCAGCCAAGATACATCCGTGATAATAGAGAACACTGAAGCTTTCTTT CASSQDTSVIIENTEAFF
NA NA 15 TRBJ1-5 TRBV21-1 TGTGCCAGCAGCAATGGCGGCGGGAGCAATCAGCCCCAGCATTTT CASSNGGGSNQPQHF
NA NA 14 TRBJ1-1 TRBV29-1 TGCAGCGCCCAAATTGACGCGGGAAACACTGAAGCTTTCTTT CSAQIDAGNTEAFF
NA NA 13 TRBJ1-5 TRBV30 TGTGCCTGGAGTGGGGGGAGCAATCAGCCCCAGCATTTT CAWSGGSNQPQHF
NA NA 11 TRBJ2-1 TRBV7-9 TGTGCCAGCAGCCGGCTTCGGGAGCAGTTCTTC CASSRLREQFF